This TCR beta chain derives from a study of blood T cell repertoires in COVID-19. Libraries were prepared by immunoSEQ multiplex PCR; TCRdb keeps only in-frame clonotypes and omits some of them. The repertoire includes under 300,000 clones, approximately 80% of them detected once, and roughly 3.4% sits in the top ten. Trimming shortened V by 4 bases and J by 7 bases, and 11 bases separated the two germline ends. The CDR3 has 13 residues. CDR1 LNHDA and CDR2 SQIVND come from the germline V gene (reference sequence). V gene TRBV19 combines with J gene TRBJ2-1; D might be TRBD1 (5 bases). The sequence was collected from a young woman with acute or convalescent COVID-19. Sequenced input: peripheral blood. CDR3 protein: CASSNQGSNEQFF. The CDR3 DNA is TGTGCCAGTAGTAACCAGGGTTCGAATGAGCAGTTCTTC. Using reference TRBV19 and TRBJ2-1 for the parts outside the CDR3, the full variable domain is DGGITQSPKYLFRKEGQNVTLSCEQNLNHDAMYWYRQDPGQGLRLIYYSQIVNDFQKGDIAEGYSVSREKKESFPLTVTSAQKNPTAFYLCASSNQGSNEQFFGPGTRLTVL.